The clone carrying this T cell receptor (beta chain) showed up just once. The sample is drawn from a study of blood T cell repertoires in COVID-19. Overall study context: Samples representing acute and convalescent COVID-19 were sourced from the United States, Italy and Spain.

The CDR3 contains 15 residues. The V end was cut by 3 bases, the J end by 10 bases, with 20 bases between. Germline CDR1 and CDR2: SGHNT and YYREEE (reference sequence). Libraries were prepared by immunoSEQ multiplex PCR; TCRdb keeps only in-frame clonotypes and omits some of them. The sample includes about 87,000 clones, over 75% of them seen just once. The gene calls are TRBV5-4 and TRBJ2-1, with D maybe TRBD1 (6 bases). Sequencing was carried out using peripheral blood. The receptor comes from a woman aged 70-85 years with acute or convalescent COVID-19. CDR3 region: CASSSVGAGLEEQFF. The CDR3 DNA sequence: TGTGCCAGCAGCTCGGTGGGGGCCGGTCTGGAAGAGCAGTTCTTC. Filled out from reference TRBV5-4 and TRBJ2-1, the complete variable domain reads ETGVTQSPTHLIKTRGQQVTLRCSSQSGHNTVSWYQQALGQGPQFIFQYYREEENGRGNFPPRFSGLQFPNYSSELNVNALELDDSALYLCASSSVGAGLEEQFFGPGTRLTVL.